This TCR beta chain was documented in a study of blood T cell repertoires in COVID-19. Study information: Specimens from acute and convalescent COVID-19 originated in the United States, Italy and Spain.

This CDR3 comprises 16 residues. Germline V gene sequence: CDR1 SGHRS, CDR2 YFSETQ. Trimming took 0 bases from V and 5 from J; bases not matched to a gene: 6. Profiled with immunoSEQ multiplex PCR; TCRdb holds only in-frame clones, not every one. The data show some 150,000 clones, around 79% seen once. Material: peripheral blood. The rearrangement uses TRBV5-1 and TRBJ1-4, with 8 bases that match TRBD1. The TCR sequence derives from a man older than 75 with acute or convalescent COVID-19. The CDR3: CASSLGSGQGNEKLFF. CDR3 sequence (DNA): TGCGCCAGCAGCTTGGGGTCAGGACAGGGAAATGAAAAACTGTTTTTT. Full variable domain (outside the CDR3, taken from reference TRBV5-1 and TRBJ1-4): KAGVTQTPRYLIKTRGQQVTLSCSPISGHRSVSWYQQTPGQGLQFLFEYFSETQRNKGNFPGRFSGRQFSNSRSEMNVSTLELGDSALYLCASSLGSGQGNEKLFFGSGTQLSVL.